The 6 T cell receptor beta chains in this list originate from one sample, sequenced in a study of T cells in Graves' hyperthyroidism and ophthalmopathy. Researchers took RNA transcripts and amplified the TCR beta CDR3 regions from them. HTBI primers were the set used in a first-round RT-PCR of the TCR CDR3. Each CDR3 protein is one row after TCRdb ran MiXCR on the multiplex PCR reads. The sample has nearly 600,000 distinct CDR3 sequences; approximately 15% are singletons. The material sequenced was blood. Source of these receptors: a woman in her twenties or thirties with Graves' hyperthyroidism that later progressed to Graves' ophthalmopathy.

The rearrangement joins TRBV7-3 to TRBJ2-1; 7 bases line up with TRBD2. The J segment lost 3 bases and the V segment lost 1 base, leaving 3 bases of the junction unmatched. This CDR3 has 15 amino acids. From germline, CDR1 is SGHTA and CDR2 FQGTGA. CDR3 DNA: TGTGCCAGCAGCTTAAGTGGGACTAACTACAATGAGCAGTTCTTC. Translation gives CASSLSGTNYNEQFF.

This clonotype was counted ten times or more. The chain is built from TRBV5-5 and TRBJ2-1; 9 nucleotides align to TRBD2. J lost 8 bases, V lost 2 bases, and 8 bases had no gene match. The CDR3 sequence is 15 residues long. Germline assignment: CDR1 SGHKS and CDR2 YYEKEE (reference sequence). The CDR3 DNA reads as TGTGCCAGCAGCTTTGCGGCTAGCGGGGTGGATGAGCAGTTCTTC. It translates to CASSFAASGVDEQFF.

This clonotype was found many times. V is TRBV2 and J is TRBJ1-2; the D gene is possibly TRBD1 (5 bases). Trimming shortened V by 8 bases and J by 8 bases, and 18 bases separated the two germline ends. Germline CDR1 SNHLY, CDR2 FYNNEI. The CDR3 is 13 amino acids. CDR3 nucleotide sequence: TGTGCCAGCGGGCAGATGGGGACGGGAGGCTACACCTTC. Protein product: CASGQMGTGGYTF.

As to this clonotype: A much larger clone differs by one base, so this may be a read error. The CDR3 loop reads CSARDGGRSYEQFF. The CDR3 region has the DNA TGCAGTGCTAGAGATGGTGGTCGGTCCTACGAGCAGTTCTTC. This chain uses TRBV20-1 with TRBJ2-7; D is uncertain. The better agreement between TRBJ2-1 and the DNA end casts doubt on the J call. Germline loops: CDR1 DFQATT, CDR2 SNEGSKA (reference sequence). This CDR3 comprises 14 residues.

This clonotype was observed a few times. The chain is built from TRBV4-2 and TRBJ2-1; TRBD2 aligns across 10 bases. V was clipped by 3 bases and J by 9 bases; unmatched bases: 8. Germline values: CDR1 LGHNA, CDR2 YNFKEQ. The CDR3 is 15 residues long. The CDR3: CASSQNLAGVGEQFF. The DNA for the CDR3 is TGTGCCAGCAGCCAGAATCTAGCGGGAGTTGGTGAGCAGTTCTTC.

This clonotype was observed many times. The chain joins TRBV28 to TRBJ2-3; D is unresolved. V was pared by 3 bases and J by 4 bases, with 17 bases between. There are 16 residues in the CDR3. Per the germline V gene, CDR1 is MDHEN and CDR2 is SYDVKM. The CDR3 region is CASSFPDSGGADTQYF. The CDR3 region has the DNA TGTGCCAGCAGTTTTCCCGACTCGGGTGGGGCAGATACGCAGTATTTT.